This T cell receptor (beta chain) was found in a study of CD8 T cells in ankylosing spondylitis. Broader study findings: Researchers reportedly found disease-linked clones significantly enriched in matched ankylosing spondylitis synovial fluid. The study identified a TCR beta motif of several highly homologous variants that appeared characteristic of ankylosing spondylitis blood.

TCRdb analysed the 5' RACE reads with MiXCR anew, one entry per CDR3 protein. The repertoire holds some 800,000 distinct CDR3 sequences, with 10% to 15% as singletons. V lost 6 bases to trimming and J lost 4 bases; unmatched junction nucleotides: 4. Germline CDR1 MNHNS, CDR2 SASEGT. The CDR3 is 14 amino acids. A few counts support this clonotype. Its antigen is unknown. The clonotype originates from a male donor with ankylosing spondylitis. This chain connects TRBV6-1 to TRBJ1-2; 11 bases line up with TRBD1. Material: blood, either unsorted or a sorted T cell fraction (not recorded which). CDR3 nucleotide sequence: TGTGCCAGCAGGTCAGGGACAGGGGGCTATGGCTACACCTTC. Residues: CASRSGTGGYGYTF.